Below, 31 T cell receptor beta chains from the same sample are listed, as sequenced in a study of T-cell reconstitution after alpha-beta-depleted transplantation in children. The TCRbeta library was prepared with unique molecular identifiers. One entry per CDR3 protein, called by TCRdb with MiXCR from the PCR reads. The sample lists 140,000 to 150,000 distinct CDR3 sequences, about 8.8% occurring once. The specimen comprised PBMCs, mostly from graft donor cells, sampled 180 days after TCRalphabeta/CD19-depleted stem cell transplant. These receptors were collected from a female patient aged 2 to 10 who had a stem cell transplant for congenital amegakaryocytic thrombocytopenia, so the T cells may come from the graft donor.

This clonotype was observed many times. The chain has TRBV20-1 and TRBJ2-2, with D perhaps given as TRBD1 or TRBD2 (5 bases each). The germline V gene encodes CDR1 DFQATT and CDR2 SNEGSKA (reference sequence). The CDR3 length is 13 residues. The V end was cut by 6 bases, the J end by 8 bases, with 16 bases between. DNA for the CDR3: TGCAGTGCCTCGAGGGGAGCTGAGGGGGAGCTGTTTTTT. It translates to CSASRGAEGELFF.

Many counts were recorded for this clonotype. V and J are TRBV7-9 and TRBJ2-1, with D possibly being TRBD2 (6 bases). Trimming removed 5 bases from V and 8 bases from J, with 25 bases in between. Germline V gene data show CDR1 as SEHNR and CDR2 as FQNEAQ (reference sequence). This CDR3 contains 17 residues. DNA for the CDR3: TGTGCCAGCAGCCCACGTAGCTGGAGGGGCGCATCAGATGAGCAGTTCTTC. Translating it yields CASSPRSWRGASDEQFF.

This clonotype was seen ten or more times. CDR3 amino acids: CASSFINTEAFF. The CDR3 DNA reads as TGTGCCAGCAGTTTCATAAACACTGAAGCTTTCTTT. The chain couples TRBV6-2 or TRBV6-3 to TRBJ1-1; no reliable D call. V was shortened by 4 bases and J by 2 bases, with 5 bases between the two germline ends. The CDR3 is 12 residues long. CDR1 MNHEY and CDR2 SVGEGT come from the germline V gene.

This rearrangement joins TRBV7-2 to TRBJ1-5; D not resolved. Germline CDR1 SGHTA, CDR2 FQGNSA. The CDR3 consists of 13 residues. V gave up 1 base and J gave up 7 bases, with 8 bases separating them. In DNA form, the CDR3 reads TGTGCCAGCAGCTTAGGGCCCTCGCAGCCCCAGCATTTT. The encoded protein is CASSLGPSQPQHF.

This clonotype appeared a few times. The rearrangement joins TRBV3-1 to TRBJ2-2, with 8 nucleotides matching TRBD1. The ends lost 5 bases at V and 7 bases at J; junction bases unmatched: 3. The CDR3 contains 13 residues. CDR1 LGHDT and CDR2 YNNKEL come from the germline V gene (reference sequence). This CDR3 reads CASSGDRSGELFF. The CDR3 bases are TGTGCCAGCAGCGGGGACAGGAGCGGGGAGCTGTTTTTT.

This clonotype was seen ten or more times. This chain uses TRBV29-1 with TRBJ2-5; D call uncertain. Germline lookup yields CDR1 SQVTM and CDR2 ANQGSEA. The CDR3 is 14 residues long. Trimming stripped 3 bases from V and 2 bases from J, with 13 bases between. DNA for the CDR3: TGCAGCGTTGAGATTATGCAGAGTCAAGAGACCCAGTACTTC. Translated: CSVEIMQSQETQYF.

This clonotype was counted ten times or more. J is TRBJ2-7 and V is TRBV20-1; D possibly corresponds to TRBD1 (7 bases). Germline V CDR1 and CDR2: DFQATT, SNEGSKA (reference sequence). The length of the CDR3 is 12 residues. Trimming removed 3 bases from V and 6 bases from J, with 12 bases in between. The CDR3 protein is CSASRQGGEQYF. CDR3 nucleotide sequence: TGCAGTGCTAGTCGGCAGGGGGGCGAGCAGTACTTC.

In this sample, this clonotype turned up many times. The V gene is TRBV28, the J gene TRBJ1-4, with 8 bases identical to TRBD1. Trimming cost V 3 bases and J 8 bases; bases outside gene matches: 8. CDR3 length: 15 residues. Germline V gene sequence: CDR1 MDHEN, CDR2 SYDVKM. CDR3: CASSFGQGNEEKLFF. CDR3 in DNA: TGTGCCAGCAGTTTCGGACAGGGAAACGAAGAAAAACTGTTTTTT.

This clonotype was picked up a small number of times. The CDR3 here is CAITASANNEQFF. In DNA, the CDR3 is TGTGCCATCACAGCTAGCGCCAACAATGAGCAGTTCTTC. This chain uses TRBV10-3 with TRBJ2-1; TRBD2 might be the D (6 bases). The germline V and J ends were trimmed by 7 bases and 5 bases, with 12 bases remaining between them. This CDR3 spans 13 amino acids. Germline CDR1 and CDR2: ENHRY and SYGVKD.

This clonotype was seen repeatedly, ten times or more. The rearrangement joins TRBV19 to TRBJ1-1; a possible D gene is TRBD1 (6 bases). Trimming took 7 bases from V and 4 from J, leaving 16 bases between them. CDR3 length: 14 residues. CDR1 is LNHDA, CDR2 SQIVND, per germline (reference sequence). The CDR3: CASTRGNGGTEAFF. In DNA, the CDR3 is TGTGCCAGTACCAGGGGAAACGGCGGCACTGAAGCTTTCTTT.

This clonotype was counted many times. V and J are TRBV20-1 and TRBJ2-3; D is unclear. From germline, CDR1 is DFQATT and CDR2 SNEGSKA (reference sequence). V was clipped by 0 bases and J by 1 base, with 8 bases between them. The CDR3 is 14 residues long. The CDR3 sequence is CSARDLSRTDTQYF. The DNA of the CDR3 is TGCAGTGCTAGAGATCTGAGCCGCACAGATACGCAGTATTTT.

In its sample, this clonotype was seen many times. The CDR3 loop is CASSPWTSSSTDTQYF. CDR3 coding DNA: TGTGCCAGCAGCCCCTGGACTAGCTCGAGCACAGATACGCAGTATTTT. This chain connects TRBV7-2 to TRBJ2-3; 8 bases line up with TRBD2. V gave up 5 bases and J gave up 0 bases; unmatched junction bases: 7. The CDR3 length is 16 residues. The germline gives CDR1 SGHTA, CDR2 FQGNSA.

The sample holds many counts of this clonotype. The chain uses TRBV6-1 and TRBJ1-3; D gene ambiguous. With 7 bases removed from V and 0 bases from J, the gap between germline ends came to 16 bases. The CDR3 is made up of 16 amino acids. Germline CDR1 and CDR2: MNHNS and SASEGT. The CDR3 bases are TGTGCCAGCAAAGGGAACAAGGCCAGCTCTGGAAACACCATATATTTT. Translation gives CASKGNKASSGNTIYF.

This chain links TRBV28 with TRBJ2-5; D ambiguous. This CDR3 contains 17 residues. Germline V gene lookup returns CDR1 MDHEN and CDR2 SYDVKM. V lost 5 bases and J 4 bases, leaving 23 bases between the germline ends. CDR3 protein: CASSMPGGYGPPETQYF. In nucleotides, the CDR3 is TGTGCCAGCAGTATGCCGGGTGGCTACGGCCCCCCAGAGACCCAGTACTTC.

Concerning this clonotype: One end of the junction does not line up with germline, which may come from a read error. The CDR3: CSGRDPGLAGGLHNEQFF. CDR3 in DNA: TGCAGTGGTAGAGATCCGGGCCTAGCGGGAGGGCTTCACAATGAGCAGTTCTTC. V is TRBV20-1 and J is TRBJ2-1, with TRBD2 matching over 12 bases. The germline CDR1 and CDR2 sequences are DFQATT and SNEGSKA (reference sequence). This CDR3 contains 18 residues.

As regards this clonotype: The conserved phenylalanine or tryptophan is not found at the CDR3 terminus, so this likely reflects a read error. The rearrangement uses TRBV11-1 and TRBJ2-3; TRBD2 matches at 12 bases. Per the germline V gene, CDR1 is SGHAT and CDR2 is FQDESV (reference sequence). The CDR3 runs to 16 residues. Trimming at V came to 4 bases and at J to 5 bases, leaving 7 bases not matched to a gene. The CDR3 DNA is TGTGCCAGCAGCTACAGACTAGCGGGAGAGGGAGATACGCAGTATGTT. It specifies CASSYRLAGEGDTQYV.

V gene TRBV7-2 combines with J gene TRBJ2-1, with TRBD1 as a possible D gene (6 bases). Germline V gives CDR1 SGHTA, CDR2 FQGNSA. Trimming took 0 bases from V and 10 from J, leaving 7 bases between them. CDR3 length equals 12 residues. CDR3 nucleotides: TGTGCCAGCAGCTTAGCAAGGGGGGAGCAGTTCTTC. This encodes CASSLARGEQFF.

This rearrangement joins TRBV7-9 to TRBJ2-5; D is unresolved. CDR3 length: 13 residues. Germline V lookup: CDR1 SEHNR, CDR2 FQNEAQ (reference sequence). Trimming cost V 5 bases and J 5 bases, with 12 bases left between them. CDR3: CASSRASAETQYF. In nucleotides, the CDR3 is TGTGCCAGCAGCAGAGCCTCCGCCGAGACCCAGTACTTC.

This clonotype was picked up many times. The chain joins TRBV20-1 to TRBJ2-5, with D hard to call. The CDR3 runs to 14 residues. The V end was cut by 1 base, the J end by 3 bases, with 12 bases between. The V gene's germline CDR1 is DFQATT and CDR2 SNEGSKA (reference sequence). The CDR3 region is CSARVPNGKETQYF. CDR3 DNA: TGCAGTGCTAGAGTTCCCAACGGTAAAGAGACCCAGTACTTC.

This clonotype was counted a few times. The chain employs TRBV20-1 and TRBJ2-5; the D gene is possibly TRBD1 (5 bases). Germline values: CDR1 DFQATT, CDR2 SNEGSKA (reference sequence). V was clipped by 3 bases and J by 4 bases, with 15 bases between them. The CDR3 extends over 14 amino acids. The CDR3 coding sequence is TGCAGTGCTAGCGAGGCAGGGCGGCGAGAGACCCAGTACTTC. Translating gives CSASEAGRRETQYF.

Ten or more counts support this clonotype. This chain links TRBV20-1 with TRBJ2-5; 7 nucleotides align to TRBD2. Trimming at V came to 3 bases and at J to 0 bases, leaving 1 base not matched to a gene. CDR1 DFQATT and CDR2 SNEGSKA come from the germline V gene (reference sequence). The CDR3 contains 13 residues. The CDR3 loop reads CSARREYQETQYF. The CDR3 nucleotides read TGCAGTGCTAGGCGGGAGTACCAAGAGACCCAGTACTTC.

This clonotype has a handful of counts. This chain joins TRBV20-1 and TRBJ1-1; 7 positions agree with TRBD1. The length of the CDR3 is 15 residues. Germline lookup yields CDR1 DFQATT and CDR2 SNEGSKA (reference sequence). V was pared by 3 bases and J by 3 bases, with 10 bases of the junction left unmatched. The CDR3 protein is CSARITDRRDTEAFF. The CDR3 DNA reads as TGCAGTGCTAGGATCACGGACAGGCGAGACACTGAAGCTTTCTTT.

V is TRBV12-3 or TRBV12-4 and J is TRBJ1-1; unclear D gene. The CDR3 covers 14 residues. Trimming cost V 3 bases and J 2 bases, with 10 bases left between them. The CDR3 is CASSFIGRNTEAFF. The DNA for the CDR3 is TGTGCCAGCAGTTTTATCGGGCGTAACACTGAAGCTTTCTTT.

In this sample, this clonotype turned up many times. CDR3 region: CASRFSQTGEKLFF. The CDR3 bases are TGTGCCAGCAGGTTTTCCCAGACTGGTGAAAAACTGTTTTTT. The V and J genes are TRBV12-3 or TRBV12-4 and TRBJ1-4; no clear D gene. Deletions cut 6 bases from V and 7 bases from J, with 15 bases between. The CDR3 totals 14 residues.

This clonotype has a count of ten or more. The chain couples TRBV5-6 to TRBJ1-6, with TRBD1 identical over 7 bases. CDR1 is SGHDT and CDR2 is YYEEEE in the germline V gene. This CDR3 is 14 amino acids long. V gave up 0 bases and J gave up 14 bases; unmatched junction bases: 8. The CDR3 is CASSLVRQGKSLHF. In DNA, the CDR3 is TGTGCCAGCAGCTTGGTACGACAGGGAAAATCCCTCCACTTT.

This clonotype was seen repeatedly, ten times or more. The V and J genes are TRBV5-1 and TRBJ1-1, with D tentatively TRBD1 (5 bases). There are 13 residues in the CDR3. CDR1 is SGHRS and CDR2 is YFSETQ in the germline V gene. V lost 4 bases and J 3 bases, leaving 10 bases between the germline ends. CDR3 nucleotides: TGCGCCAGCAGCCGTGACAGCGACACTGAAGCTTTCTTT. This sequence encodes CASSRDSDTEAFF.

This clonotype was recorded many times. The chain joins TRBV4-1 to TRBJ2-2, with D maybe TRBD2 (6 bases). The CDR3 spans 18 residues. Germline lookup yields CDR1 MGHRA and CDR2 YSYEKL. Trimming took off 3 bases at V and 5 bases at J, with 22 bases between the two ends. Here the CDR3 DNA reads TGCGCCAGCAGCCATTACCCCGGAGGGAGTATTCATACCGGGGAGCTGTTTTTT. The encoded protein is CASSHYPGGSIHTGELFF.

This clonotype has at least ten counts. V gene TRBV5-1 combines with J gene TRBJ2-7; either TRBD1 or TRBD2 may fit D (5 bases each). In germline, CDR1 is SGHRS, CDR2 YFSETQ. The germline V and J ends were trimmed by 2 bases and 7 bases, with 19 bases remaining between them. The CDR3 runs to 15 residues. The CDR3 region has the DNA TGCGCCAGCAGCTTCGGCACTGGGGGTTCTGGAGAGCAGTACTTC. Its translation is CASSFGTGGSGEQYF. The full variable domain, rest sourced from reference TRBV5-1 and TRBJ2-7, is KAGVTQTPRYLIKTRGQQVTLSCSPISGHRSVSWYQQTPGQGLQFLFEYFSETQRNKGNFPGRFSGRQFSNSRSEMNVSTLELGDSALYLCASSFGTGGSGEQYFGPGTRLTVT.

Relative to its sample, this clonotype is medium-sized. The chain combines TRBV5-4 with TRBJ2-3; D unclear. The CDR3 extends over 12 amino acids. V lost 2 bases and J lost 6, with 7 bases in between. Germline loops: CDR1 SGHNT, CDR2 YYREEE (reference sequence). CDR3 amino acids: CASSFYRDTQYF. As DNA, the CDR3 is TGTGCCAGCAGCTTTTATAGGGATACGCAGTATTTT. The full variable domain, rest sourced from reference TRBV5-4 and TRBJ2-3, is ETGVTQSPTHLIKTRGQQVTLRCSSQSGHNTVSWYQQALGQGPQFIFQYYREEENGRGNFPPRFSGLQFPNYSSELNVNALELDDSALYLCASSFYRDTQYFGPGTRLTVL.

The table lists this clonotype with many counts. The V call is TRBV28, the J call TRBJ1-2; no reliable D call. Trimming pared 1 base from V and 4 bases from J, leaving 10 bases between. CDR1 is MDHEN, CDR2 SYDVKM, per germline. The CDR3 is 14 amino acids. The CDR3 here is CASSLLRIAYGYTF. As DNA, the CDR3 is TGTGCCAGCAGTTTATTGCGAATTGCCTATGGCTACACCTTC.

This clonotype was recorded at least ten times. V gene TRBV2 combines with J gene TRBJ1-6; D uncertain. Germline values: CDR1 SNHLY, CDR2 FYNNEI. V was pared by 5 bases and J by 0 bases, with 14 bases between. This CDR3 comprises 17 residues. CDR3 bases: TGTGCCAGCAGTCCCCATCGGGAGCTCTCCTATAATTCACCCCTCCACTTT. Translation gives CASSPHRELSYNSPLHF.